Following are 9 T cell receptor beta chains from one sample sequenced in a study of T cell responses to AZD1222 COVID-19 vaccine. The method was immunoSEQ multiplex PCR; TCRdb's version includes in-frame clones alone and lacks a portion of them. The sample comprises 150,000 to 200,000 clones, about 94% of which are singletons, and roughly 9.2% rests with the top ten. Sequencing was performed on peripheral blood, taken on day 0 of AZD1222 vaccination. These receptors were taken from an adult in good health.

The chain couples TRBV13 to TRBJ1-2, with D perhaps matching TRBD1 (5 bases). This CDR3 comprises 14 residues. Per the germline V gene, CDR1 is PRHDT and CDR2 is FYEKMQ (reference sequence). V was shortened by 4 bases and J by 4 bases, with 13 bases between the two germline ends. The CDR3 DNA is TGTGCCAGCAGCTCCCCAGGGAGAAGCTATGGCTACACCTTC. Translation: CASSSPGRSYGYTF.

The chain combines TRBV7-9 with TRBJ2-1, with 11 bases lining up with TRBD2. J was trimmed by 3 bases and V by 7 bases; bases with no gene match: 5. Germline CDR1 is SEHNR and CDR2 is FQNEAQ (reference sequence). This CDR3 is built from 15 residues. Written as DNA, the CDR3 is TGTGCCAGCATCGGACTAGCGGGTCTCTACAATGAGCAGTTCTTC. Its translation: CASIGLAGLYNEQFF. The full variable domain, completed using reference TRBV7-9 and TRBJ2-1, is DTGVSQNPRHKITKRGQNVTFRCDPISEHNRLYWYRQTLGQGPEFLTYFQNEAQLEKSRLLSDRFSAERPKGSFSTLEIQRTEQGDSAMYLCASIGLAGLYNEQFFGPGTRLTVL.

This chain joins TRBV14 and TRBJ2-1; D not resolved. V gave up 3 bases and J gave up 0 bases, with 9 bases separating them. The germline CDR1 and CDR2 sequences are SGHDN and FVKESK. The CDR3 has 15 amino acids. The CDR3 here is CASSHGPRSYNEQFF. Here the CDR3 DNA reads TGTGCCAGCAGCCACGGACCTCGCTCCTACAATGAGCAGTTCTTC.

This clone appeared a single time. This chain joins TRBV7-2 and TRBJ1-6; D is undetermined. This CDR3 comprises 14 residues. Germline-derived CDR1 and CDR2 are SGHTA and FQGNSA. Trimming cost V 4 bases and J 11 bases, with 15 bases left between them. The CDR3 nucleotides read TGTGCCAGCAGCTACTTATCCCGAGAGACACCCCTCCACTTT. Its protein is CASSYLSRETPLHF.

V and J are TRBV7-8 and TRBJ2-3; no definite D call. This CDR3 has 16 residues. Germline V gene sequence: CDR1 SGHVS, CDR2 FQNEAQ. The V gene lost 5 bases and the J gene lost 2 bases, with 17 bases spanning the gap. As DNA, the CDR3 is TGTGCCAGCAGCCCGCTGCCCAGTGGGGTCACAGATACGCAGTATTTT. Protein sequence: CASSPLPSGVTDTQYF. Drawing the rest from reference TRBV7-8 and TRBJ2-3, the complete variable domain is GAGVSQSPRYKVAKRGQDVALRCDPISGHVSLFWYQQALGQGPEFLTYFQNEAQLDKSGLPSDRFFAERPEGSVSTLKIQRTQQEDSAVYLCASSPLPSGVTDTQYFGPGTRLTVL.

This clone was counted only a few times. The chain is built from TRBV24-1 and TRBJ2-2, with TRBD1 as a possible D gene (5 bases). Trimming removed 7 bases from V and 3 bases from J, with 14 bases in between. The CDR3 spans 15 residues. The V gene's germline CDR1 is KGHDR and CDR2 SFDVKD. The CDR3 region is CATSETVKDTGELFF. For the CDR3, the DNA is TGTGCCACCAGCGAGACAGTGAAGGACACCGGGGAGCTGTTTTTT.

This clone was seen a single time. The genes are TRBV3-1 (or the pseudogene TRBV3-2) and TRBJ2-3; 8 bases match TRBD2. Germline CDR1 LGHDT, CDR2 YNNKEL (reference sequence). Trimming at V came to 1 base and at J to 2 bases, leaving 5 bases not matched to a gene. This CDR3 is built from 16 residues. CDR3 in amino acids: CASSQGQREYTDTQYF. The CDR3 coding sequence is TGTGCCAGCAGCCAAGGCCAGCGGGAGTACACAGATACGCAGTATTTT.

The rearrangement links TRBV7-2 to TRBJ1-6, with D perhaps matching TRBD1 (5 bases). The CDR3 runs to 15 residues. CDR1 is SGHTA, CDR2 FQGNSA, per germline. Trimming pared 1 base from V and 7 bases from J, leaving 11 bases between. The CDR3 nucleotides are TGTGCCAGCAGCTTAGTTCAGGGTCTAAATTCACCCCTCCACTTT. Protein sequence: CASSLVQGLNSPLHF.

This clone appeared a single time. The chain couples TRBV19 to TRBJ1-5; D gene unclear. This CDR3 region has 15 residues. Germline values: CDR1 LNHDA, CDR2 SQIVND (reference sequence). V shed 0 bases and J shed 2 bases, with 8 bases lying between them. In nucleotides, the CDR3 is TGTGCCAGTAGTATAGAGCCCGACCGCAATCAGCCCCAGCATTTT. This sequence encodes CASSIEPDRNQPQHF.